The next 21 T cell receptor beta chains were all read from a single sample in a study of cytotoxic CD8 clonotypes in ibrutinib-treated CLL. Profiled with immunoSEQ multiplex PCR; TCRdb holds only in-frame clones, not every one. The sample lists approximately 140,000 clones; approximately 89% were seen once. This specimen consisted of PBMCs, obtained after 12 months of ibrutinib treatment. Source of these receptors: a human donor with chronic lymphocytic leukemia.

This clone was picked up one time. The chain's CDR3 is CASSEMKVSYNEQFF. As DNA, the CDR3 is TGCGCCAGCAGTGAGATGAAGGTGTCCTACAATGAGCAGTTCTTC. This rearrangement joins TRBV10-2 to TRBJ2-1; no reliable D call. Germline loops: CDR1 WSHSY, CDR2 SAAADI. There are 15 residues in the CDR3. V dropped 2 bases and J dropped 1 base, with 9 bases sitting between them.

In this sample, this clone turned up once. The CDR3: CASQDKPSGNTIYF. The CDR3 nucleotides read TGTGCCAGTCAGGACAAACCCTCTGGAAACACCATATATTTT. The chain uses TRBV6-6 and TRBJ1-3; D is possibly TRBD1 (5 bases). Germline CDR1 is MNHNY and CDR2 is SVGAGI (reference sequence). This CDR3 has 14 amino acids. V was shortened by 9 bases and J by 0 bases, with 12 bases between the two germline ends.

This clone was seen a few times. The J gene is TRBJ2-7, the V gene TRBV7-6; D not resolved. Germline V gives CDR1 SGHVS, CDR2 FNYEAQ. The CDR3 covers 13 residues. V lost 3 bases to trimming and J lost 0 bases, with 6 bases between them. In DNA form, the CDR3 reads TGTGCCAGCAGCTTTGGTCCCTCCTACGAGCAGTACTTC. It yields the protein CASSFGPSYEQYF.

V is TRBV6-5 and J is TRBJ2-7; no clear D gene. The V gene's germline CDR1 is MNHEY and CDR2 SVGAGI. The CDR3 is 15 amino acids. Trimming left V 2 bases short and J 0 bases short, with 11 bases between. DNA of the CDR3: TGTGCCAGCAGTTACCAAAGGCAGCCCTCCTACGAGCAGTACTTC. It translates to CASSYQRQPSYEQYF.

The rearrangement links TRBV12-5 to TRBJ2-7, with 11 nucleotides matching TRBD2. Germline V gives CDR1 LGHNT, CDR2 FRNRAP. The CDR3 totals 17 residues. The V and J ends lost 5 bases and 3 bases, in that order; junction bases with no gene match: 12. In DNA form, the CDR3 reads TGTGCTAGTGGTATTCACTCCCTTAGCGGGAGGGTCTACGAGCAGTACTTC. Translation gives CASGIHSLSGRVYEQYF.

The chain recombines TRBV28 with TRBJ1-2; D ambiguous. With 5 bases removed from V and 4 bases from J, the gap between germline ends came to 8 bases. The CDR3 consists of 12 residues. Germline V gene sequence: CDR1 MDHEN, CDR2 SYDVKM. This CDR3 is CASSRAAYGYTF. The CDR3 DNA is TGTGCCAGCAGTCGGGCGGCCTATGGCTACACCTTC.

The chain is built from TRBV6-5 and TRBJ2-5; D uncertain. The CDR3 consists of 13 residues. Germline V gene lookup returns CDR1 MNHEY and CDR2 SVGAGI. V lost 0 bases and J lost 8, with 10 bases in between. CDR3 DNA: TGTGCCAGCAGTTACTCTGACCGGATAACCCAGTACTTC. Amino acid sequence: CASSYSDRITQYF.

This chain links TRBV14 with TRBJ2-5; D possibly matches TRBD1 or TRBD2 (5 bases each). The CDR3 extends over 14 amino acids. V lost 3 bases and J 5 bases, leaving 13 bases between the germline ends. Germline CDR1 SGHDN, CDR2 FVKESK. For the CDR3, the DNA is TGTGCCAGCAGCCAGGGACGACCTCTTGAGACCCAGTACTTC. This codes for CASSQGRPLETQYF.

V is TRBV19 and J is TRBJ2-5; 7 bases are shared with TRBD2. Germline loops: CDR1 LNHDA, CDR2 SQIVND (reference sequence). J lost 4 bases, V lost 8 bases, and 25 bases had no gene match. The CDR3 is 19 amino acids. For the CDR3, the DNA is TGTGCCAGTCAACACATACGGGGCGGCGGGGGATTTGTAGGAGAGACCCAGTACTTC. Its protein product is CASQHIRGGGGFVGETQYF.

The rearrangement links TRBV29-1 to TRBJ2-7; 8 bases are shared with TRBD2. The junction had 5 bases not matched to a gene; V was cut back by 3 bases and J by 1 base. This CDR3 comprises 14 residues. The germline V gene encodes CDR1 SQVTM and CDR2 ANQGSEA. CDR3 protein: CSVDSGGPSYEQYF. The CDR3 DNA sequence: TGCAGCGTTGATTCGGGAGGGCCTTCCTACGAGCAGTACTTC.

The chain uses TRBV28 and TRBJ2-7; a possible D gene is TRBD1 (5 bases). The CDR3 extends over 11 amino acids. CDR1 is MDHEN, CDR2 SYDVKM, per germline. V was cut by 8 bases and J by 12 bases, with 17 bases left in between. Written as DNA, the CDR3 is TGTGCCAGCCTCGCCGACAGTACTCTGTACTTC. It codes for CASLADSTLYF.

The rearrangement uses TRBV5-1 and TRBJ2-1; no definite D call. Germline V gene data show CDR1 as SGHRS and CDR2 as YFSETQ. The CDR3 runs to 14 residues. Trimming stripped 0 bases from V and 6 bases from J, with 10 bases between. The CDR3 region has the DNA TGCGCCAGCAGCTTGGCTCCCGGAACCAATGAGCAGTTCTTC. Protein: CASSLAPGTNEQFF.

This clone was seen only a few times. This chain's CDR3 is CASSVSAAYEQYF. In DNA form, the CDR3 reads TGTGCCAGCAGTGTTAGCGCGGCCTACGAGCAGTACTTC. J is TRBJ2-7 and V is TRBV27, with D possibly matching TRBD2 (5 bases). The germline CDR1 and CDR2 sequences are MNHEY and SMNVEV (reference sequence). The V and J ends lost 5 bases and 2 bases respectively, with 10 bases between them. The CDR3 is 13 residues long.

The chain couples TRBV7-6 to TRBJ2-7; no clear D. V dropped 5 bases and J dropped 2 bases, with 13 bases sitting between them. Per the germline V gene, CDR1 is SGHVS and CDR2 is FNYEAQ. This CDR3 is built from 14 residues. The CDR3 sequence: CASSAEPRTYEQYF. DNA for the CDR3: TGTGCCAGCAGCGCCGAACCCCGGACCTACGAGCAGTACTTC.

V gene TRBV27 combines with J gene TRBJ2-2; either TRBD1 or TRBD2 may fit D (5 bases each). Germline V gives CDR1 MNHEY, CDR2 SMNVEV (reference sequence). Trimming removed 9 bases from V and 6 bases from J, with 14 bases in between. This CDR3 contains 13 residues. In DNA, the CDR3 is TGTGCCAGTGGGACGTGGGATTCCGGGGAGCTGTTTTTT. Encoded protein: CASGTWDSGELFF.

This sequence joins TRBV9 and TRBJ2-2; D remains unclear. This CDR3 spans 16 amino acids. With 0 bases removed from V and 0 bases from J, the gap between germline ends came to 9 bases. Germline V CDR1 and CDR2: SGDLS, YYNGEE. For the CDR3, the DNA is TGTGCCAGCAGCGTAGGGGTGGACCCGAACACCGGGGAGCTGTTTTTT. It yields the protein CASSVGVDPNTGELFF.

The DNA for the CDR3 is TGTGCCAGCAGCCCCGCCGGGAGGGATCGGGCCGAGCAGTACTTC. Translating it yields CASSPAGRDRAEQYF. This chain uses TRBV7-9 with TRBJ2-7, with TRBD2 matching over 8 bases. This CDR3 region has 15 residues. Germline V CDR1 and CDR2: SEHNR, FQNEAQ (reference sequence). V shed 5 bases, J shed 6 bases, and the junction held 12 bases outside the gene matches. Full variable domain (missing parts from reference TRBV7-9 and TRBJ2-7): DTGVSQNPRHKITKRGQNVTFRCDPISEHNRLYWYRQTLGQGPEFLTYFQNEAQLEKSRLLSDRFSAERPKGSFSTLEIQRTEQGDSAMYLCASSPAGRDRAEQYFGPGTRLTVT.

The table lists this clone with a count of one. This chain joins TRBV9 and TRBJ1-1; TRBD1 aligns across 8 bases. This CDR3 is 15 amino acids long. J gave up 6 bases and V 5 bases, and 12 bases lay outside the gene matches. Germline CDR1 is SGDLS and CDR2 is YYNGEE. The CDR3 DNA reads as TGTGCCAGCAGTGTGACAGGGGAAAGAACGGCTGAAGCTTTCTTT. Its translation: CASSVTGERTAEAFF.

The chain combines TRBV5-1 with TRBJ2-2, with D maybe TRBD2 (5 bases). Germline CDR1 is SGHRS and CDR2 is YFSETQ. The V gene lost 4 bases and the J gene lost 8 bases, with 12 bases spanning the gap. The CDR3 has 13 residues. CDR3 residues: CASSSRIAGELFF. As DNA, the CDR3 is TGCGCCAGCAGCAGCAGGATAGCGGGGGAGCTGTTTTTT.

The chain uses TRBV28 and TRBJ1-5, with 10 nucleotides matching TRBD1. V gave up 6 bases and J gave up 4 bases; unmatched junction bases: 9. Germline loops: CDR1 MDHEN, CDR2 SYDVKM. This CDR3 has 16 residues. CDR3 region: CASSSRDRGKNQPQHF. In DNA, the CDR3 is TGTGCCAGCAGCAGCCGGGACAGGGGAAAAAATCAGCCCCAGCATTTT.

The genes are TRBV5-8 and TRBJ2-7; D is possibly TRBD2 (6 bases). V lost 2 bases to trimming and J lost 7 bases, with 19 bases between them. This CDR3 has 15 residues. Germline V CDR1 and CDR2: SGHTS, YDEGEE. The CDR3 DNA sequence: TGTGCCAGCAGCTTACTCGGGAGCGGTCCAAAAGAGCAGTACTTC. Its translation: CASSLLGSGPKEQYF. The entire variable domain, with the rest obtained from reference TRBV5-8 and TRBJ2-7, is as follows: EAGVTQSPTHLIKTRGQQATLRCSPISGHTSVYWYQQALGLGLQFLLWYDEGEERNRGNFPPRFSGRQFPNYSSELNVNALELEDSALYLCASSLLGSGPKEQYFGPGTRLTVT.